This TCR beta chain was identified in a study of T-cell reconstitution after alpha-beta-depleted transplantation in children. As for this clonotype: Its antigen is not known. A much larger clone differs by one base, so this may be a read error.

Germline lookup yields CDR1 LGHDT and CDR2 YNNKEL (reference sequence). The CDR3 totals 12 residues. Trimming shortened V by 0 bases and J by 9 bases, and 5 bases separated the two germline ends. Study-level results: T-cell counts and diversity were attributed mostly to newly produced T cells one year after transplant. After transplant, high TCRbeta diversity at day 60 in some patients arose from surviving recipient T cells and thymic progenitors. About two months after transplant, alpha-beta T cells reportedly came from several hundred expanded graft clones.

The TCRbeta library was prepared with unique molecular identifiers. TCRdb passed the PCR reads through MiXCR, listing each CDR3 protein once. The profile covers 540,000 or so distinct CDR3 sequences, with 20% to 25% appearing a single time and approximately 14% taken by the ten largest. This TCR was sampled from a boy in the first two years of life who had a stem cell transplant for acute myeloid leukemia, so the T cells may come from the graft donor. The chain uses TRBV3-1 and TRBJ2-2; D not resolved. Sequences were derived from PBMCs, mostly from graft donor cells, sampled 360 days after TCRalphabeta/CD19-depleted stem cell transplant. The CDR3 DNA reads TGTGCCAGCAGCCAAGATCCCTGGGAGCTGTTTTTT. Its translation is CASSQDPWELFF. Based on the CDR3 plus reference TRBV3-1 and TRBJ2-2, the full variable domain is DTAVSQTPKYLVTQMGNDKSIKCEQNLGHDTMYWYKQDSKKFLKIMFSYNNKELIINETVPNRFSPKSPDKAHLNLHINSLELGDSAVYFCASSQDPWELFFGEGSRLTVL.